Shown below are 25 T cell receptor beta chains from a single sample sequenced in a study of control samples from healthy donors and cancer patients. Generated by immunoSEQ multiplex PCR, the TCRdb table keeps only in-frame clones and is missing some. Counted here are around 76,000 clones, approximately 88% occurring once; the ten biggest clones make up approximately 9.4%. Specimen: PBMCs. The receptors were gathered from a woman between 45 and 60 years old with colorectal cancer.

This chain connects TRBV25-1 to TRBJ1-6; possibly TRBD1 for D (5 bases). Looked up from germline, CDR1 is MGHDK and CDR2 is SYGVNS. The V gene lost 6 bases and the J gene lost 9 bases, with 15 bases spanning the gap. The CDR3 has 14 residues. CDR3 bases: TGTGCCAGCAGCTTAACAGGTTGGAGTTCACCCCTCCACTTT. Translating it yields CASSLTGWSSPLHF.

The CDR3 protein is CASTMGTVNYGYTF. The CDR3 DNA sequence: TGTGCCAGCACTATGGGGACAGTTAACTATGGCTACACCTTC. The J gene is TRBJ1-2, the V gene TRBV5-6; 7 bases agree with TRBD1. The CDR3 loop spans 14 amino acids. The trim removed 6 bases at V and 1 base at J, leaving 6 bases unmatched. CDR1 and CDR2 from the germline V gene are SGHDT and YYEEEE. Together with reference TRBV5-6 and TRBJ1-2, the CDR3 gives the full variable domain: DAGVTQSPTHLIKTRGQQVTLRCSPKSGHDTVSWYQQALGQGPQFIFQYYEEEERQRGNFPDRFSGHQFPNYSSELNVNALLLGDSALYLCASTMGTVNYGYTFGSGTRLTVV.

The rearrangement uses TRBV7-2 and TRBJ2-1, with unresolved D. V lost 2 bases to trimming and J lost 3 bases, with 11 bases between them. This CDR3 comprises 15 residues. Germline V CDR1 and CDR2: SGHTA, FQGNSA. CDR3 in DNA: TGTGCCAGCAGCTTATCCACTCGAGACTACAATGAGCAGTTCTTC. Translating gives CASSLSTRDYNEQFF.

The chain is built from TRBV27 and TRBJ2-5; D is uncertain. The V end lost 7 bases, the J end lost 2 bases, and 14 bases lay between the germline ends. The CDR3 is 14 residues long. In germline, CDR1 is MNHEY, CDR2 SMNVEV (reference sequence). The CDR3 spells CASKLTWFQETQYF. The CDR3 DNA follows: TGTGCCAGCAAGCTGACTTGGTTTCAAGAGACCCAGTACTTC.

The V call is TRBV28, the J call TRBJ1-6, with D maybe TRBD1 (5 bases). V was cut by 5 bases and J by 7 bases, with 12 bases left in between. This CDR3 spans 14 amino acids. Per the germline V gene, CDR1 is MDHEN and CDR2 is SYDVKM. CDR3 region: CASSPPNRNSPLHF. The CDR3 region has the DNA TGTGCCAGCAGTCCTCCGAACAGGAATTCACCCCTCCACTTT.

The gene calls are TRBV19 and TRBJ1-1; 8 positions agree with TRBD1. The germline CDR1 and CDR2 sequences are LNHDA and SQIVND (reference sequence). The CDR3 contains 15 residues. V shed 3 bases, J shed 4 bases, and the junction held 7 bases outside the gene matches. The CDR3 DNA is TGTGCCAGTAGTATCCAGGGGGCGGGTGGCACTGAAGCTTTCTTT. It is translated as CASSIQGAGGTEAFF.

The chain carries TRBV2 and TRBJ1-3, with TRBD1 as a possible D gene (6 bases). Germline V CDR1 and CDR2: SNHLY, FYNNEI. Trimming shortened V by 3 bases and J by 2 bases, and 14 bases separated the two germline ends. The CDR3 runs to 16 residues. The DNA of the CDR3 is TGTGCCAGCAGTGAGGGGGACACCTACGCTGGAAACACCATATATTTT. As protein: CASSEGDTYAGNTIYF.

The chain combines TRBV6-4 with TRBJ1-2; TRBD1 aligns across 8 bases. V was pared by 8 bases and J by 6 bases, with 2 bases of the junction left unmatched. Germline CDR1 MRHNA, CDR2 SNTAGT. The CDR3 sequence is 11 residues long. Written as DNA, the CDR3 is TGTGCCAGCTCACAGGGGGATGGCTACACCTTC. Its protein product is CASSQGDGYTF.

The CDR3 nucleotides read TGTGCCAGCAGCCAGACAGGGGGCCTCGGGCCCCAGCATTTT. This sequence encodes CASSQTGGLGPQHF. The chain uses TRBV6-2 or TRBV6-3 and TRBJ1-5; 10 bases align to TRBD1. Germline V lookup: CDR1 MNHEY, CDR2 SVGEGT. The CDR3 sequence is 14 residues long. Germline trimming cut 6 bases from V and 9 bases from J; bases unmatched to any gene: 8.

The chain employs TRBV5-1 and TRBJ1-6; the D is unclear. The CDR3 has 15 amino acids. V lost 0 bases, J lost 0 bases, and 4 bases lay in between. CDR1 SGHRS and CDR2 YFSETQ come from the germline V gene. The DNA for the CDR3 is TGCGCCAGCAGCTTGGGCAGCTCCTATAATTCACCCCTCCACTTT. Its protein product is CASSLGSSYNSPLHF.

The chain carries TRBV7-8 and TRBJ1-1, with D perhaps TRBD1 (6 bases). Trimming removed 0 bases at V and 7 bases at J, with 15 bases between. CDR1 and CDR2 from the germline V gene are SGHVS and FQNEAQ. CDR3 length equals 15 residues. This CDR3 reads CASSLASRGSREAFF. The CDR3 region has the DNA TGTGCCAGCAGCTTAGCAAGCAGGGGTTCACGTGAAGCTTTCTTT.

The chain has TRBV7-8 and TRBJ2-2, with D uncertain. CDR3 size: 14 residues. V dropped 0 bases and J dropped 0 bases, with 2 bases sitting between them. CDR1 SGHVS and CDR2 FQNEAQ come from the germline V gene. CDR3 in amino acids: CASSLATNTGELFF. Written as DNA, the CDR3 is TGTGCCAGCAGCTTAGCCACGAACACCGGGGAGCTGTTTTTT.

In its sample, this clone was seen once. The chain carries TRBV7-8 and TRBJ2-5, with TRBD1 matching 9 bases. CDR1 is SGHVS and CDR2 is FQNEAQ in the germline V gene. This CDR3 spans 15 amino acids. V trimming: 5 bases; J trimming: 4 bases; junction bases outside the gene matches: 8. The CDR3 is CASSKQGAMRETQYF. CDR3 DNA sequence: TGTGCCAGCAGCAAACAGGGGGCAATGAGAGAGACCCAGTACTTC.

V gene TRBV5-5 combines with J gene TRBJ1-6; D is undetermined. Germline lookup yields CDR1 SGHKS and CDR2 YYEKEE (reference sequence). This CDR3 contains 16 residues. V was clipped by 0 bases and J by 4 bases, with 11 bases between them. Written as DNA, the CDR3 is TGTGCCAGCAGCTTGGAGGTACGGGGTTATAATTCACCCCTCCACTTT. This translates into CASSLEVRGYNSPLHF.

V is TRBV19 and J is TRBJ2-1, with 7 bases matching TRBD1. Germline V gives CDR1 LNHDA, CDR2 SQIVND (reference sequence). This CDR3 spans 17 amino acids. V shed 7 bases, J shed 0 bases, and the junction held 12 bases outside the gene matches. The CDR3 coding sequence is TGTGCCAGTAAACCCGTGACAGGGAGAAGCTCCTACAATGAGCAGTTCTTC. It yields the protein CASKPVTGRSSYNEQFF.

A single count supports this clone. This chain's CDR3 is CASSSHQGGKLFF. CDR3 bases: TGTGCCAGCAGTTCCCACCAGGGGGGAAAACTGTTTTTT. The chain carries TRBV27 and TRBJ1-4; 7 positions match TRBD1. J was trimmed by 10 bases and V by 4 bases; bases with no gene match: 6. CDR3 length: 13 residues. Germline V lookup: CDR1 MNHEY, CDR2 SMNVEV (reference sequence).

This rearrangement joins TRBV7-2 to TRBJ1-1; tentative D call: TRBD1 (6 bases). The germline V gene encodes CDR1 SGHTA and CDR2 FQGNSA. With 5 bases removed from V and 1 base from J, the gap between germline ends came to 11 bases. The CDR3 extends over 14 amino acids. CDR3 amino acids: CASSTRGGNTEAFF. CDR3 coding DNA: TGTGCCAGCAGCACCAGGGGCGGGAACACTGAAGCTTTCTTT.

V is TRBV6-1 and J is TRBJ2-6; no reliable D call. Trimming took off 3 bases at V and 2 bases at J, with 17 bases between the two ends. This CDR3 comprises 18 residues. CDR1 and CDR2 from the germline V gene are MNHNS and SASEGT. CDR3 bases: TGTGCCAGCAGTGAGGAAATTAGTTGGCGCGCTGGGGCCAACGTCCTGACTTTC. Its protein is CASSEEISWRAGANVLTF.

V usage is TRBV7-9 and J usage is TRBJ2-1; D not resolved. Germline lookup yields CDR1 SEHNR and CDR2 FQNEAQ (reference sequence). V lost 6 bases and J 4 bases, leaving 16 bases between the germline ends. CDR3 size: 15 residues. CDR3 in amino acids: CASRVKGLGYNEQFF. The DNA for the CDR3 is TGTGCCAGCAGAGTCAAGGGTTTGGGGTACAATGAGCAGTTCTTC. The full variable domain, rest sourced from reference TRBV7-9 and TRBJ2-1, is DTGVSQNPRHKITKRGQNVTFRCDPISEHNRLYWYRQTLGQGPEFLTYFQNEAQLEKSRLLSDRFSAERPKGSFSTLEIQRTEQGDSAMYLCASRVKGLGYNEQFFGPGTRLTVL.

This chain connects TRBV12-5 to TRBJ2-3; D not certain. The germline gives CDR1 LGHNT, CDR2 FRNRAP. With 3 bases removed from V and 3 bases from J, the gap between germline ends came to 7 bases. The CDR3 length is 13 residues. The CDR3 region is CASGFRPTDTQYF. CDR3 nucleotides: TGTGCTAGTGGTTTCCGACCAACAGATACGCAGTATTTT.

The chain is built from TRBV6-5 and TRBJ2-3; D gene unclear. The CDR3 spans 13 residues. The V gene's germline CDR1 is MNHEY and CDR2 SVGAGI. The V end lost 2 bases, the J end lost 1 base, and 4 bases lay between the germline ends. CDR3 nucleotide sequence: TGTGCCAGCAGTTACCCGGGCACAGATACGCAGTATTTT. Its protein product is CASSYPGTDTQYF.

The chain uses TRBV7-2 and TRBJ1-1; D is unclear. Trimming shortened V by 5 bases and J by 3 bases, and 10 bases separated the two germline ends. There are 13 residues in the CDR3. Germline CDR1 and CDR2: SGHTA and FQGNSA. The CDR3 protein is CASSPQRDTEAFF. CDR3 DNA: TGTGCCAGCAGCCCCCAGCGAGACACTGAAGCTTTCTTT.

This chain links TRBV6-5 with TRBJ2-2; 10 bases line up with TRBD1. CDR1 and CDR2 from the germline V gene are MNHEY and SVGAGI. Losses at the gene ends were 0 bases for V and 4 bases for J; bases not matched to a gene: 2. The CDR3 sequence is 16 residues long. CDR3 DNA sequence: TGTGCCAGCAGTTACTCGGGACAGGGGAGCACCGGGGAGCTGTTTTTT. It specifies CASSYSGQGSTGELFF.

J is TRBJ2-3 and V is TRBV6-5; no clear D gene. Trimming stripped 0 bases from V and 0 bases from J, with 10 bases between. The CDR3 has 16 amino acids. Looked up from germline, CDR1 is MNHEY and CDR2 is SVGAGI. The CDR3 region has the DNA TGTGCCAGCAGTTACTCTGGAGACCCTAGCACAGATACGCAGTATTTT. Its protein is CASSYSGDPSTDTQYF.

The chain uses TRBV10-1 and TRBJ1-3, with D uncertain. Trimming pared 4 bases from V and 0 bases from J, leaving 4 bases between. Germline CDR1 is WNHNN and CDR2 is SYGVQD (reference sequence). This CDR3 contains 13 residues. The CDR3, as DNA: TGCGCCAGCAGTGTGAGCTCTGGAAACACCATATATTTT. It yields the protein CASSVSSGNTIYF.